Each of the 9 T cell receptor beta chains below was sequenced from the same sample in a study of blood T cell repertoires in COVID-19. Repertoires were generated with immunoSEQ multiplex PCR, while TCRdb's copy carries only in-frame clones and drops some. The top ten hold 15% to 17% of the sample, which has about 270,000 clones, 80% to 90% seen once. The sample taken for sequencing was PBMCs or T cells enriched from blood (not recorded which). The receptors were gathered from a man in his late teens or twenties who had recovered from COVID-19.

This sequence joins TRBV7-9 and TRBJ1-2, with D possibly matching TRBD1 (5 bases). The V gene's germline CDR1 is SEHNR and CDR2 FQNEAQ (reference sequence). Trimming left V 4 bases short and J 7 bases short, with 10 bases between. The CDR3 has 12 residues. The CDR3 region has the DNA TGTGCCAGCAGCTCCACCGGGGGTGGCTACACCTTC. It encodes CASSSTGGGYTF.

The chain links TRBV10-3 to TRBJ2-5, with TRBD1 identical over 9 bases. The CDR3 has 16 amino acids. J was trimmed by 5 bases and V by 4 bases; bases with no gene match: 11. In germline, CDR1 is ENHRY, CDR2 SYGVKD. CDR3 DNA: TGTGCCATCAGTGCGACAGGGGGAACGACAGGGGAGACCCAGTACTTC. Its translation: CAISATGGTTGETQYF.

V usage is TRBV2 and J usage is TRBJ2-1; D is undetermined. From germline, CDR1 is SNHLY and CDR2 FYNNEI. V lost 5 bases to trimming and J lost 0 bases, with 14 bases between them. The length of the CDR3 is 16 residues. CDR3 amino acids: CASSPNYPSSYNEQFF. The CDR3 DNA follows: TGTGCCAGCAGTCCGAATTACCCGAGCTCCTACAATGAGCAGTTCTTC. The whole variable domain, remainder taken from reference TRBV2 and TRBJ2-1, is EPEVTQTPSHQVTQMGQEVILRCVPISNHLYFYWYRQILGQKVEFLVSFYNNEISEKSEIFDDQFSVERPDGSNFTLKIRSTKLEDSAMYFCASSPNYPSSYNEQFFGPGTRLTVL.

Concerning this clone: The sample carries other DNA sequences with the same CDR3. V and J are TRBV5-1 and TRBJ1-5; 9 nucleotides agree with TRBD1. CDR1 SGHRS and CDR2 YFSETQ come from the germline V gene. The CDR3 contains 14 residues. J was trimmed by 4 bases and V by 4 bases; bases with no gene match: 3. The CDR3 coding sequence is TGCGCCAGCAGCACCGGACAGGGGAATCAGCCCCAGCATTTT. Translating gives CASSTGQGNQPQHF.

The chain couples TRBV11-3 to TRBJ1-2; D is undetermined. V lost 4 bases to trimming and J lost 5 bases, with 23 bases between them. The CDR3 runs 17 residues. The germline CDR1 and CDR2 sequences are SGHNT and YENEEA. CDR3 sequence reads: CASSSNPGWAFWYGYTF. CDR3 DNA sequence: TGTGCCAGCAGCTCGAACCCCGGATGGGCTTTCTGGTATGGCTACACCTTC.

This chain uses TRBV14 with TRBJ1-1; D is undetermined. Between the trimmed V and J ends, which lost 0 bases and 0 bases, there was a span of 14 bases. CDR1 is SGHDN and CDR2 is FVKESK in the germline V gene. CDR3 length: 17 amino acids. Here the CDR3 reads CASSQDTRDILNTEAFF. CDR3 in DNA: TGTGCCAGCAGCCAAGATACTAGGGATATTTTGAACACTGAAGCTTTCTTT.

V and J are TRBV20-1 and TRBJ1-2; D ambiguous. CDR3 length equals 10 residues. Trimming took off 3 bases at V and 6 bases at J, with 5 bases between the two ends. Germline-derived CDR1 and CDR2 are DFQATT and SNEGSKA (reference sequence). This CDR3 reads CSASRDGYTF. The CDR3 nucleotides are TGCAGTGCTAGCCGGGATGGCTACACCTTC.

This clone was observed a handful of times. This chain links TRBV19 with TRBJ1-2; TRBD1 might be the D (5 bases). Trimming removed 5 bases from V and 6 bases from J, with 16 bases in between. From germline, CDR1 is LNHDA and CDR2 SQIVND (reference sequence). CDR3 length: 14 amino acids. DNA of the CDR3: TGTGCCAGTAGTTCAAGACAGCTCGCTCATGGCTACACCTTC. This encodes CASSSRQLAHGYTF. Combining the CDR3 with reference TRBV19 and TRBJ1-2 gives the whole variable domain DGGITQSPKYLFRKEGQNVTLSCEQNLNHDAMYWYRQDPGQGLRLIYYSQIVNDFQKGDIAEGYSVSREKKESFPLTVTSAQKNPTAFYLCASSSRQLAHGYTFGSGTRLTVV.

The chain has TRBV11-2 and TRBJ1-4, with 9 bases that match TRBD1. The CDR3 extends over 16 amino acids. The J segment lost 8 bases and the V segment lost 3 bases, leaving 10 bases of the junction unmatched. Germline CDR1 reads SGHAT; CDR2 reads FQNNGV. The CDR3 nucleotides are TGTGCCAGCAGCTTGGGACAGGGAAGTGGTAGAGAAAAACTGTTTTTT. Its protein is CASSLGQGSGREKLFF.